This T cell receptor (beta chain) was recorded in a study of T-cell reconstitution after alpha-beta-depleted transplantation in children. Regarding the study as a whole: About two months after transplant, alpha-beta T cells reportedly came from several hundred expanded graft clones. Several patients had high TCRbeta diversity at day 60; it came from surviving recipient T cells and thymic progenitors. Newly produced T cells mostly provided counts and TCRbeta diversity after one year, as hyperexpanded clones declined.

TCRbeta library construction was performed incorporating unique molecular identifiers. From the PCR reads, TCRdb called clonotypes with MiXCR, one entry per CDR3 protein. The sample shows about 300,000 distinct CDR3 sequences, 6% to 10% of them seen only once. Comments on this clonotype: Antigen: not known.

Sequences were derived from peripheral blood, sampled 360 days after TCRalphabeta/CD19-depleted stem cell transplant. This receptor was obtained from a female patient between 2 and 10 years old who had a stem cell transplant for Fanconi anemia, so the T cells may come from the graft donor.

This chain's CDR3 is CSAVLGTGGNLETQYF. CDR3 nucleotide sequence: TGCAGTGCTGTCTTAGGGACAGGGGGAAATTTGGAGACCCAGTACTTC. The genes are TRBV20-1 and TRBJ2-5; 11 bases match TRBD1. Germline CDR1 and CDR2: DFQATT and SNEGSKA (reference sequence). CDR3 length: 16 residues. V trimming: 5 bases; J trimming: 5 bases; junction bases outside the gene matches: 13.